What follows are 23 T cell receptor beta chains derived from one specimen sequenced in a study of cytomegalovirus exposure and HLA in healthy donors. The study ran its PCR with 60 Vbeta and 13 Jbeta primers. Assay: immunoSEQ multiplex PCR; the TCRdb copy retains only in-frame clones and omits some. In the table there are about 55,000 clones, around four fifths of which are singletons. The sample was PBMCs. The receptors derive from a man aged 25 to 45 in good health and CMV-seronegative.

The genes are TRBV5-1 and TRBJ1-2; 7 bases agree with TRBD1. V was pared by 4 bases and J by 1 base, with 10 bases of the junction left unmatched. The length of the CDR3 is 16 residues. From germline, CDR1 is SGHRS and CDR2 YFSETQ. CDR3 sequence: CASSEPLRGHNYGYTF. The DNA for the CDR3 is TGCGCCAGCAGCGAACCGCTTAGGGGGCATAACTATGGCTACACCTTC.

This clone occurred once. The genes are TRBV18 and TRBJ1-1, with a weak D call TRBD1 (5 bases). The V and J ends lost 6 bases and 4 bases respectively, with 24 bases between them. The V gene's germline CDR1 is KGHSH and CDR2 LQKENI. The CDR3 has 17 residues. Here the CDR3 DNA reads TGTGCCAGCTCCCCCGATCCCCTTAGGGGAAGCGCCACTGAAGCTTTCTTT. This sequence encodes CASSPDPLRGSATEAFF.

This clone appeared a few times. The chain joins TRBV11-2 to TRBJ1-4, with D possibly matching TRBD1 (6 bases). The CDR3 totals 15 residues. Trimming removed 2 bases at V and 2 bases at J, with 9 bases between. CDR1 is SGHAT and CDR2 is FQNNGV in the germline V gene. The CDR3 region has the DNA TGTGCCAGCAGCTTAATTGGACAGACTAATGAAAAACTGTTTTTT. The encoded protein is CASSLIGQTNEKLFF.

The genes are TRBV6-6 and TRBJ2-1; possibly TRBD1 for D (6 bases). Germline CDR1 is MNHNY and CDR2 is SVGAGI (reference sequence). V lost 6 bases and J 6 bases, leaving 12 bases between the germline ends. This CDR3 comprises 13 residues. CDR3 amino acids: CASRADSLNEQFF. CDR3 in DNA: TGTGCCAGCAGGGCGGACAGCCTCAATGAGCAGTTCTTC.

The chain combines TRBV4-3 with TRBJ2-7; D is ambiguous. Germline V gene data show CDR1 as LGHNA and CDR2 as YSLEER. The CDR3 is 15 amino acids. V lost 1 base to trimming and J lost 0 bases, with 10 bases between them. CDR3 loop: CASSQVLSSSYEQYF. In DNA form, the CDR3 reads TGCGCCAGCAGCCAAGTTCTATCAAGCTCCTACGAGCAGTACTTC.

This clone was detected a few times. The rearrangement joins TRBV27 to TRBJ2-1; 9 nucleotides line up with TRBD2. Germline assignment: CDR1 MNHEY and CDR2 SMNVEV (reference sequence). The CDR3 totals 15 residues. V lost 6 bases to trimming and J lost 4 bases; unmatched junction nucleotides: 7. In DNA, the CDR3 is TGTGCCAGCAGCCCGAGCCTAGCGGGGTACAATGAGCAGTTCTTC. Its protein is CASSPSLAGYNEQFF.

The table lists this clone with a count of one. The chain uses TRBV4-2 and TRBJ1-3, with D maybe TRBD1 (6 bases). Per the germline V gene, CDR1 is LGHNA and CDR2 is YNFKEQ. The CDR3 extends over 15 amino acids. Trimming left V 6 bases short and J 3 bases short, with 15 bases between. The CDR3 spells CASRSGGPGGNTIYF. The CDR3 region has the DNA TGTGCCAGCAGGAGCGGGGGGCCGGGTGGAAACACCATATATTTT.

The chain recombines TRBV18 with TRBJ1-1, with 7 bases that match TRBD1. Germline assignment: CDR1 KGHSH and CDR2 LQKENI. The CDR3 is 12 amino acids. V was clipped by 3 bases and J by 8 bases; unmatched bases: 3. As DNA, the CDR3 is TGTGCCAGCTCACCCCGGGACAGAGAAGCTTTCTTT. Protein: CASSPRDREAFF.

V and J are TRBV5-1 and TRBJ1-5, with D perhaps TRBD1 (5 bases). The germline CDR1 and CDR2 sequences are SGHRS and YFSETQ. V was pared by 0 bases and J by 3 bases, with 10 bases between. CDR3 size: 15 residues. The DNA for the CDR3 is TGCGCCAGCAGCTTGGAGGGGAACCTCAATCAGCCCCAGCATTTT. Its protein is CASSLEGNLNQPQHF.

The genes are TRBV19 and TRBJ1-1, with 9 bases identical to TRBD1. V shed 7 bases, J shed 6 bases, and the junction held 9 bases outside the gene matches. In germline, CDR1 is LNHDA, CDR2 SQIVND (reference sequence). CDR3 size: 14 residues. CDR3 DNA: TGTGCCAGTAACACCCCGGGACAGGGACCTGAAGCTTTCTTT. This codes for CASNTPGQGPEAFF.

In its sample, this clone ranks as medium-sized. The CDR3 nucleotides are TGTGCCAGCAGCTTGCACAGCCTCTACTATGGCTACACCTTC. It specifies CASSLHSLYYGYTF. The chain uses TRBV5-6 and TRBJ1-2; D call uncertain. There are 14 residues in the CDR3. V was trimmed by 1 base and J by 3 bases, leaving 10 bases between them. CDR1 is SGHDT, CDR2 YYEEEE, per germline.

The V and J genes are TRBV5-1 and TRBJ2-3; 12 bases match TRBD2. The CDR3 totals 15 residues. The V segment lost 4 bases and the J segment 6 bases; nucleotides outside the gene matches: 6. Germline V gene lookup returns CDR1 SGHRS and CDR2 YFSETQ. CDR3 sequence: CASSPTSGGRDTQYF. The CDR3 bases are TGCGCCAGCAGCCCGACTAGCGGGGGACGGGATACGCAGTATTTT. The complete variable domain, with remaining parts taken from reference TRBV5-1 and TRBJ2-3, reads KAGVTQTPRYLIKTRGQQVTLSCSPISGHRSVSWYQQTPGQGLQFLFEYFSETQRNKGNFPGRFSGRQFSNSRSEMNVSTLELGDSALYLCASSPTSGGRDTQYFGPGTRLTVL.

This clone has a handful of counts. V usage is TRBV19 and J usage is TRBJ1-1; D unresolved. CDR3 length: 16 amino acids. The V end lost 1 base, the J end lost 1 base, and 13 bases lay between the germline ends. Germline V gene sequence: CDR1 LNHDA, CDR2 SQIVND (reference sequence). The CDR3 here is CASSIGVRFPNTEAFF. The CDR3 coding sequence is TGTGCCAGTAGTATAGGAGTGAGGTTCCCGAACACTGAAGCTTTCTTT.

The V call is TRBV6-5, the J call TRBJ2-3, with D uncertain. Per the germline V gene, CDR1 is MNHEY and CDR2 is SVGAGI. Trimming took off 3 bases at V and 2 bases at J, with 6 bases between the two ends. The CDR3 sequence is 13 residues long. This CDR3 is CASSYYTTDTQYF. As DNA, the CDR3 is TGTGCCAGCAGTTATTACACCACAGATACGCAGTATTTT.

V and J are TRBV27 and TRBJ1-5; D gene ambiguous. CDR3 length: 13 residues. Germline values: CDR1 MNHEY, CDR2 SMNVEV (reference sequence). The ends were cut back, 3 bases at V and 8 bases at J, with 11 bases in the middle. CDR3: CASSFSGGKPQHF. CDR3 coding DNA: TGTGCCAGCAGTTTCTCGGGTGGCAAGCCCCAGCATTTT.

CDR3 protein: CASSPRGSYEQYF. The CDR3 DNA reads as TGTGCCAGCAGCCCCCGCGGTTCCTACGAGCAGTACTTC. The chain is built from TRBV7-9 and TRBJ2-7; D uncertain. CDR3 length: 13 residues. The V gene lost 5 bases and the J gene lost 1 base, with 9 bases spanning the gap. Germline V gives CDR1 SEHNR, CDR2 FQNEAQ (reference sequence).

The chain recombines TRBV5-1 with TRBJ2-1, with 7 bases lining up with TRBD2. The length of the CDR3 is 14 residues. J lost 3 bases, V lost 6 bases, and 6 bases had no gene match. The germline gives CDR1 SGHRS, CDR2 YFSETQ. The CDR3 region has the DNA TGCGCCAGCACGCCGGCTAGCGGCTACAATGAGCAGTTCTTC. This sequence encodes CASTPASGYNEQFF.

The V and J genes are TRBV7-2 and TRBJ2-2; D is ambiguous. The CDR3 extends over 12 amino acids. Looked up from germline, CDR1 is SGHTA and CDR2 is FQGNSA. V dropped 10 bases and J dropped 3 bases, with 9 bases sitting between them. This chain's CDR3 is CATRLHTGELFF. CDR3 nucleotide sequence: TGTGCCACCAGACTCCACACCGGGGAGCTGTTTTTT.

This sequence joins TRBV5-1 and TRBJ2-5, with 13 bases that match TRBD2. From germline, CDR1 is SGHRS and CDR2 YFSETQ. Germline trimming cut 4 bases from V and 2 bases from J; bases unmatched to any gene: 5. CDR3 length equals 16 residues. Here the CDR3 DNA reads TGCGCCAGCAGCCCCGGGACTAGCGGGATTCAAGAGACCCAGTACTTC. This translates into CASSPGTSGIQETQYF.

The gene calls are TRBV2 and TRBJ1-1, with a tentative D call TRBD1 (6 bases). V lost 6 bases and J lost 0, with 8 bases in between. CDR3 size: 13 residues. The germline V gene has CDR1 SNHLY and CDR2 FYNNEI. DNA of the CDR3: TGTGCCAGCAGACAGGGCATGAACACTGAAGCTTTCTTT. Amino acids: CASRQGMNTEAFF.

The genes are TRBV1 and TRBJ2-1; TRBD2, the table's D call, was not compared with the DNA. TRBV1 is annotated as a pseudogene. The CDR3 has 18 residues. The CDR3 nucleotides are TGCACCAGCAGCCAAGATCTAAGTCCACTACCCCCGTACAATGAGCAGTTCTTC. This gives the protein CTSSQDLSPLPPYNEQFF.

The rearrangement joins TRBV28 to TRBJ1-1, with no clear D. This CDR3 comprises 13 residues. The germline gives CDR1 MDHEN, CDR2 SYDVKM. Trimming removed 5 bases at V and 5 bases at J, with 12 bases between. DNA of the CDR3: TGTGCCAGCAGTCCTAGGATAAATACTGAAGCTTTCTTT. Translation gives CASSPRINTEAFF.

The rearrangement links TRBV6-1 to TRBJ2-5, with unresolved D. Trimming took 3 bases from V and 5 from J, leaving 10 bases between them. The CDR3 loop spans 13 amino acids. Germline CDR1 and CDR2: MNHNS and SASEGT. DNA for the CDR3: TGTGCCAGCAGTGACAGTTTCGTGGAGACCCAGTACTTC. Translation: CASSDSFVETQYF.